Described below is a single T cell receptor beta chain sequence and its context. This sample is drawn from a study of T cells in Graves' hyperthyroidism and ophthalmopathy. The patients, who ranged from 18 to 65 in age, presented with newly diagnosed hyperthyroidism lasting under 2 months. RNA transcripts served as the template for amplifying TCR beta CDR3 regions. With the HTBI primer set, the TCR CDR3 went through a first round of RT-PCR. Each CDR3 protein gets one entry after TCRdb re-called the multiplex PCR reads with MiXCR. The data show about 520,000 distinct CDR3 sequences, 20% seen once. This CDR3 contains 16 residues. Germline CDR1 is LGHNA and CDR2 is YNFKEQ. V lost 1 base to trimming and J lost 1 base, with 13 bases between them.

This receptor was obtained from a young man with Graves' hyperthyroidism. The V gene is TRBV4-2, the J gene TRBJ1-1; D unresolved. The specimen was blood. CDR3 bases: TGTGCCAGCAGCCAAGGAATCTCACAGAGGAACACTGAAGCTTTCTTT. It specifies CASSQGISQRNTEAFF.